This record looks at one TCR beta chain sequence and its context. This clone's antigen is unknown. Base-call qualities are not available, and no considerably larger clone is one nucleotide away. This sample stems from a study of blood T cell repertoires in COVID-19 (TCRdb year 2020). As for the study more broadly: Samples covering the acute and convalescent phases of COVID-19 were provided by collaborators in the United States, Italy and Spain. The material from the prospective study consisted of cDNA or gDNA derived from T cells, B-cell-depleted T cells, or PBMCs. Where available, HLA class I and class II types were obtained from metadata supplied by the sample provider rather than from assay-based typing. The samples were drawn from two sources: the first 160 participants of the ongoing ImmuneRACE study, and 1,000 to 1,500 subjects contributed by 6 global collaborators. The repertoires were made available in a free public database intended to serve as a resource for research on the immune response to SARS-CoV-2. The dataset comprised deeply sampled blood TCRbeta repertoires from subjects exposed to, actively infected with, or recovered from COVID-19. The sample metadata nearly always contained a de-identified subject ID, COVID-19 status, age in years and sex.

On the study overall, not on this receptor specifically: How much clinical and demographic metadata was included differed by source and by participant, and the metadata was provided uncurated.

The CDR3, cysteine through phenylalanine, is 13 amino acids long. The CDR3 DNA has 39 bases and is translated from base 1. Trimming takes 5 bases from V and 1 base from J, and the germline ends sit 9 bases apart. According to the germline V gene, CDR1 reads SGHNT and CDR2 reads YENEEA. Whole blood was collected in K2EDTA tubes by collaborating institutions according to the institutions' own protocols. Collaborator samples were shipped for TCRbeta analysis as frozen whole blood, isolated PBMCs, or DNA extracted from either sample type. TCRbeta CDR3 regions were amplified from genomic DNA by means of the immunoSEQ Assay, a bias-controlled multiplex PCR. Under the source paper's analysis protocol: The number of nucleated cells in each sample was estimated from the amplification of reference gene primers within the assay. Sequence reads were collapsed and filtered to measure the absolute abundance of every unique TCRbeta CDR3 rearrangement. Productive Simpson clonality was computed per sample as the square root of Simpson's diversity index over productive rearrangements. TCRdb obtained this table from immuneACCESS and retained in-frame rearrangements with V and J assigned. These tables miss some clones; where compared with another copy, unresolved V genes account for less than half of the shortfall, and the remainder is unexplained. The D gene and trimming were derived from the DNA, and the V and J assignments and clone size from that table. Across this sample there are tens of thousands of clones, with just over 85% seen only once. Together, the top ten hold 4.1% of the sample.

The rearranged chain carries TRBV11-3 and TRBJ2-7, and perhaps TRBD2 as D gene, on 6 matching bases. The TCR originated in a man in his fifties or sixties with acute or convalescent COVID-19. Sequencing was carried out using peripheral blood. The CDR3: CASSPRGSYEQYF. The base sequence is TGTGCCAGCAGCCCACGGGGGTCCTACGAGCAGTACTTC.